This T cell receptor beta chain comes out of a study of blood T cell repertoires in COVID-19. Overall study: The cDNA or gDNA used as material had been derived from T cells, B-cell-depleted T cells, or PBMCs.

The length of the CDR3 is 16 residues. With 1 base clipped from V and 2 bases from J, the junction kept 1 base outside the gene matches. Looked up from germline, CDR1 is SGHTA and CDR2 is FQGNSA. Clones were read by immunoSEQ multiplex PCR, and TCRdb kept only the in-frame ones, dropping some. The data show about 250,000 clones, about nine tenths seen once. Cohort placement rested on clinical history that participants reported themselves. For recovered donors of Cohort 3, there were two negative PCRs, clearance, or symptom resolution. Sequenced sample: PBMCs or T cells enriched from blood (not recorded which). The genes are TRBV7-2 and TRBJ2-5; 13 nucleotides agree with TRBD2. The TCR originated in a woman in her forties or fifties who had recovered from COVID-19. The CDR3, as DNA: TGTGCCAGCAGCTTAGGGGGACTAGCGGGACAAGAGACCCAGTACTTC. Translating it yields CASSLGGLAGQETQYF.